What follows is one T cell receptor beta chain and its context. The antigen is not known. Trimming took 4 bases from V and 2 from J; bases not matched to a gene: 5. This CDR3 has 15 residues. Germline loops: CDR1 SGDLS, CDR2 YYNGEE. The assay ran at deep level. Some clones are missing from TCRdb's copy, which holds only in-frame ones; the method was immunoSEQ multiplex PCR. The data contain about 2.3 million clones, approximately 93% of them singletons. The data belong to a study of shared clonotypes between healthy human individuals. General observations from the study: Deeper or shallower sequencing was expected to change how clonotypes are shared among donors.

J is TRBJ1-4 and V is TRBV9, with TRBD1 matching over 7 bases. Input material: naive CD4+ T cells from PBMCs. Subset: CD45RA+ positively selected. This clonotype was sampled from a man aged 18 to 29 in good health. Some clones in this sample may be carry-over from other donors' samples. This CDR3 reads CASSPQTGTNEKLFF. CDR3 DNA sequence: TGTGCCAGCAGCCCGCAGACAGGGACTAATGAAAAACTGTTTTTT.